This entry is about one T cell receptor (beta chain). In the source study's methods: Reference gene primers were amplified, and this amplification served to estimate nucleated cell counts. Produced via immunoSEQ multiplex PCR; TCRdb's table is partial and in-frame only. D and trimming come from the DNA, and the V and J calls and clone size come from that table. The sample includes about 140,000 clones, roughly 86% of them seen just once. This CDR3 is 14 amino acids long. Germline CDR1 reads LGHDT; CDR2 reads YNNKEL (reference sequence). V was trimmed by 1 base and J by 1 base, leaving 7 bases between them. This entry is derived from a study of blood T cell repertoires in COVID-19. About the research overall: Collection of acute and convalescent COVID-19 samples took place in the United States, Italy and Spain. Nucleic acid was either cDNA or gDNA, and it came from T cells, B-cell-depleted T cells, or PBMCs.

This TCR derives from a man aged 70 or older with acute or convalescent COVID-19. Sequencing was carried out using peripheral blood. This chain links TRBV3-1 (or the pseudogene TRBV3-2) with TRBJ1-1; D remains ambiguous. CDR3 bases: TGTGCCAGCAGCCAAGGAGGGCGGAACACTGAAGCTTTCTTT. Protein sequence: CASSQGGRNTEAFF.